The text below deals with one T cell receptor beta chain. The data were obtained in a study of blood T cell repertoires in COVID-19. The CDR3 is made up of 13 amino acids. Germline V lookup: CDR1 SGHRS, CDR2 YFSETQ. V shed 4 bases and J 7 bases; nucleotides not matched to a gene: 6. The repertoire was sequenced with immunoSEQ multiplex PCR; TCRdb's copy has only in-frame clones and lacks some. Of 200,000 to 300,000 clones listed, 75% to 85% are singletons. Sequencing input: peripheral blood. The TCR was taken from a man in his forties who had recovered from COVID-19. The chain is built from TRBV5-1 and TRBJ1-1; 8 positions agree with TRBD1. In nucleotides, the CDR3 is TGCGCCAGCAGCGCCGGGACAGGCCTTGAAGCTTTCTTT. Translated: CASSAGTGLEAFF. The full variable domain, with the rest looked up from reference TRBV5-1 and TRBJ1-1, is KAGVTQTPRYLIKTRGQQVTLSCSPISGHRSVSWYQQTPGQGLQFLFEYFSETQRNKGNFPGRFSGRQFSNSRSEMNVSTLELGDSALYLCASSAGTGLEAFFGQGTRLTVV.